Shown below are 15 T cell receptor beta chains from a single sample sequenced in a study of response to subunit inactivated influenza vaccine. One entry per CDR3 protein results from TCRdb running MiXCR on the RT-PCR reads. The table includes roughly 700,000 distinct CDR3 sequences, 14% detected once. Sequencing used PBMCs from blood, obtained 14 to 15 days before vaccination. These TCRs come from a man between 50 and 59 years old who received an inactivated influenza vaccine.

This clonotype was counted between two and nine times. V gene TRBV9 combines with J gene TRBJ2-2; D is unclear. V lost 0 bases to trimming and J lost 5 bases, with 14 bases between them. Germline V gene data show CDR1 as SGDLS and CDR2 as YYNGEE. This CDR3 is built from 16 residues. DNA of the CDR3: TGTGCCAGCAGCGTAGAGGCCGCGTTAAGGACCGGGGAGCTGTTTTTT. Translation gives CASSVEAALRTGELFF.

This clonotype was detected only a few times. The chain is built from TRBV4-1 and TRBJ1-1; tentative D call: TRBD1 (6 bases). This CDR3 comprises 15 residues. The germline CDR1 and CDR2 sequences are MGHRA and YSYEKL. The ends were cut back, 1 base at V and 6 bases at J, with 15 bases in the middle. As DNA, the CDR3 is TGCGCCAGCAGCCAAGTAGCGGGGGGCGCGGCTGAAGCTTTCTTT. This sequence encodes CASSQVAGGAAEAFF.

The CDR3 coding sequence is TGTGCCAGCAGCTTGACTAGCGGGAGGACGGGAGATACGCAGTATTTT. This gives the protein CASSLTSGRTGDTQYF. The gene calls are TRBV7-3 and TRBJ2-3; 13 bases fit TRBD2. There are 16 residues in the CDR3. V gave up 3 bases and J gave up 5 bases; unmatched junction bases: 5. Looked up from germline, CDR1 is SGHTA and CDR2 is FQGTGA.

The CDR3 loop reads CASSLGQGASDYGYTF. The DNA of the CDR3 is TGCGCCAGCAGCTTGGGACAGGGGGCCAGCGACTATGGCTACACCTTC. The V call is TRBV5-1, the J call TRBJ1-2; 10 bases agree with TRBD1. The V and J ends lost 0 bases and 3 bases, in that order; junction bases with no gene match: 5. The CDR3 is made up of 16 amino acids. Germline V gives CDR1 SGHRS, CDR2 YFSETQ.

Ten or more counts support this clonotype. The J gene is TRBJ1-1, the V gene TRBV19; a weak D match, TRBD1 (5 bases). The CDR3 consists of 12 residues. Germline V gene data show CDR1 as LNHDA and CDR2 as SQIVND (reference sequence). The CDR3: CTSGTGNTEAFF. CDR3 DNA: TGTACTTCCGGGACGGGGAACACTGAAGCTTTCTTT.

This clonotype turned up a few times. The chain couples TRBV28 to TRBJ2-1, with TRBD1 matching over 7 bases. The length of the CDR3 is 14 residues. V shed 5 bases and J 2 bases; nucleotides not matched to a gene: 3. Germline loops: CDR1 MDHEN, CDR2 SYDVKM. The CDR3 loop reads CASSTGDTYNEQFF. CDR3 in DNA: TGTGCCAGCAGTACAGGGGATACCTACAATGAGCAGTTCTTC.

The chain combines TRBV5-1 with TRBJ2-5; D is possibly TRBD1 or TRBD2 (6 bases each). Germline assignment: CDR1 SGHRS and CDR2 YFSETQ. CDR3 length equals 14 residues. V was pared by 1 base and J by 5 bases, with 12 bases between. CDR3: CASSLPGAPETQYF. The CDR3 DNA follows: TGCGCCAGCAGCTTGCCGGGGGCGCCGGAGACCCAGTACTTC.

The V call is TRBV12-3 or TRBV12-4, the J call TRBJ2-7; D gene unclear. Trimming removed 4 bases from V and 2 bases from J, with 9 bases in between. This CDR3 is 13 amino acids long. The chain's CDR3 is CASSYVRTYEQYF. The CDR3, as DNA: TGTGCCAGCAGTTACGTCCGAACCTACGAGCAGTACTTC.

This clonotype was detected many times. The chain links TRBV12-3 or TRBV12-4 to TRBJ2-1; the D gene is possibly TRBD2 (6 bases). Trimming pared 7 bases from V and 7 bases from J, leaving 14 bases between. The CDR3 is made up of 13 amino acids. The DNA for the CDR3 is TGTGCCAGCACCTTGGGGGGATCGAATGAGCAGTTCTTC. It is translated as CASTLGGSNEQFF.

The chain is built from TRBV12-3 or TRBV12-4 and TRBJ2-7; D is ambiguous. CDR3 length equals 12 residues. V lost 6 bases and J 6 bases, leaving 12 bases between the germline ends. The CDR3 region is CASRREIGEQYF. CDR3 in DNA: TGTGCCAGCAGGAGAGAGATTGGCGAGCAGTACTTC.

This clonotype was detected a few times. The rearrangement uses TRBV6-1 and TRBJ2-5, with 9 bases fitting TRBD1. Looked up from germline, CDR1 is MNHNS and CDR2 is SASEGT. V gave up 5 bases and J gave up 0 bases; unmatched junction bases: 4. This CDR3 has 15 amino acids. The CDR3 region has the DNA TGTGCCAGCAGTAAGACAGGGGGGTACCAAGAGACCCAGTACTTC. This sequence encodes CASSKTGGYQETQYF.

In its sample, this clonotype was seen a few times. The V and J genes are TRBV5-1 and TRBJ2-1, with unresolved D. Trimming pared 0 bases from V and 7 bases from J, leaving 8 bases between. There are 13 residues in the CDR3. The V gene's germline CDR1 is SGHRS and CDR2 YFSETQ. The DNA for the CDR3 is TGCGCCAGCAGCTTGGATACGGTGAATGAGCAGTTCTTC. This codes for CASSLDTVNEQFF.

This clonotype was recorded a few times. J is TRBJ2-7 and V is TRBV6-5; possible D gene TRBD1, 5 bases. The CDR3 has 15 residues. V dropped 2 bases and J dropped 2 bases, with 13 bases sitting between them. Per the germline V gene, CDR1 is MNHEY and CDR2 is SVGAGI. CDR3 nucleotides: TGTGCCAGCAGTTACAGGTCAGGGAAACCCTACGAGCAGTACTTC. It yields the protein CASSYRSGKPYEQYF.

This clonotype was picked up many times. The chain couples TRBV20-1 to TRBJ1-1; unclear D gene. V was pared by 6 bases and J by 1 base, with 9 bases between. CDR3 length: 12 residues. Germline CDR1 DFQATT, CDR2 SNEGSKA (reference sequence). The CDR3 DNA reads TGCAGTGCCGGATCGGGGAACACTGAAGCTTTCTTT. Protein: CSAGSGNTEAFF.

The CDR3 loop is CSVRGASGYGYTF. The CDR3 coding sequence is TGCAGCGTGCGGGGGGCAAGTGGCTATGGCTACACCTTC. The chain employs TRBV29-1 and TRBJ1-2; D may be TRBD1 (6 bases). The CDR3 is made up of 13 amino acids. Germline V lookup: CDR1 SQVTM, CDR2 ANQGSEA. Trimming took off 6 bases at V and 4 bases at J, with 15 bases between the two ends.